These 25 T cell receptor beta chains were sequenced from one sample in a study of blood T cell repertoires in COVID-19. This table comes from immunoSEQ multiplex PCR, and its TCRdb copy is limited to in-frame clones, with some not included. The top ten hold approximately 0.99% of the sample, which has 200,000 or so clones, 85% seen once. The specimen sequenced was peripheral blood. The origin of the receptors is a man between 60 and 75 years old with COVID-19, enrolled during active disease.

The rearrangement uses TRBV7-2 and TRBJ2-5; 8 nucleotides match TRBD2. Trimming at V came to 2 bases and at J to 0 bases, leaving 2 bases not matched to a gene. CDR3 length equals 15 residues. From germline, CDR1 is SGHTA and CDR2 FQGNSA. CDR3: CASSLLAGHQETQYF. The CDR3 DNA reads TGTGCCAGCAGCTTACTAGCGGGTCACCAAGAGACCCAGTACTTC.

V and J are TRBV7-9 and TRBJ2-7; D is possibly TRBD1 (6 bases). CDR1 is SEHNR, CDR2 FQNEAQ, per germline (reference sequence). The V and J ends lost 1 base and 7 bases respectively, with 17 bases between them. This CDR3 is built from 15 residues. The CDR3 DNA sequence: TGTGCCAGCAGCTTAGGGACAGCGCTTTTGAATGAGCAGTACTTC. Amino acids: CASSLGTALLNEQYF.

The J gene is TRBJ1-4, the V gene TRBV27; D is undetermined. V dropped 8 bases and J dropped 7 bases, with 11 bases sitting between them. In germline, CDR1 is MNHEY, CDR2 SMNVEV (reference sequence). The CDR3 is made up of 12 amino acids. The CDR3 loop is CASSNLGEKLFF. In DNA, the CDR3 is TGTGCCAGCTCTAACCTAGGTGAAAAACTGTTTTTT.

In regard to this clone: An end of the junction differs from the germline gene, which may be a read error. V gene TRBV27 combines with J gene TRBJ2-7; D call uncertain. Germline V CDR1 and CDR2: MNHEY, SMNVEV (reference sequence). The CDR3 loop spans 11 amino acids. Here the CDR3 DNA reads TGTGCCAGCGGTTTTTACTACGAGCAGTACTTC. This encodes CASGFYYEQYF.

This clone has only one observation. The chain links TRBV2 to TRBJ2-5, with 10 bases that match TRBD2. CDR1 is SNHLY and CDR2 is FYNNEI in the germline V gene. The CDR3 totals 14 residues. V dropped 7 bases and J dropped 5; count of bases not matched to a gene: 7. CDR3: CASIPSGSLETQYF. The CDR3 DNA is TGTGCCAGCATTCCTAGCGGGAGTTTGGAGACCCAGTACTTC.

This sequence joins TRBV7-8 and TRBJ1-1, with D perhaps matching TRBD1 (5 bases). The V gene's germline CDR1 is SGHVS and CDR2 FQNEAQ. This CDR3 is built from 12 residues. V was trimmed by 3 bases and J by 10 bases, leaving 12 bases between them. The CDR3 here is CASSLGQKGAFF. The DNA for the CDR3 is TGTGCCAGCAGCTTGGGGCAGAAAGGAGCTTTCTTT.

This clone has just a few counts. The gene calls are TRBV29-1 and TRBJ1-1; the match to TRBD1 covers 8 bases. With 3 bases clipped from V and 1 base from J, the junction kept 13 bases outside the gene matches. This CDR3 has 17 amino acids. Germline CDR1 SQVTM, CDR2 ANQGSEA. CDR3 nucleotide sequence: TGCAGCGTTGATGTCCCAGGGGGCGAGGTTTGGAACACTGAAGCTTTCTTT. Translation gives CSVDVPGGEVWNTEAFF.

The chain joins TRBV29-1 to TRBJ2-1; the match to TRBD1 covers 9 bases. J lost 0 bases, V lost 3 bases, and 6 bases had no gene match. The CDR3 sequence is 16 residues long. Germline values: CDR1 SQVTM, CDR2 ANQGSEA. CDR3 residues: CSVDFGTGSSYNEQFF. The CDR3 DNA reads TGCAGCGTTGATTTCGGGACAGGGAGCTCCTACAATGAGCAGTTCTTC.

The rearrangement joins TRBV3-1 (or the pseudogene TRBV3-2) to TRBJ1-6; D gene unclear. The V end was cut by 3 bases, the J end by 7 bases, with 7 bases between. Per germline, CDR1 LGHDT and CDR2 YNNKEL (reference sequence). CDR3 length: 13 amino acids. This CDR3 reads CASSHLGNSPLHF. The DNA of the CDR3 is TGTGCCAGCAGCCATCTGGGCAATTCACCCCTCCACTTT.

The chain has TRBV6-5 and TRBJ2-7; tentatively, D is TRBD1 (6 bases). There are 15 residues in the CDR3. V gave up 0 bases and J gave up 2 bases, with 11 bases separating them. The germline V gene has CDR1 MNHEY and CDR2 SVGAGI. DNA of the CDR3: TGTGCCAGCAGTTACTCGGCAGGGGAGCCCTACGAGCAGTACTTC. Translated, it gives CASSYSAGEPYEQYF.

This chain uses TRBV27 with TRBJ2-7; possibly TRBD2 for D (6 bases). The V end was cut by 5 bases, the J end by 0 bases, with 20 bases between. This CDR3 comprises 17 residues. Germline lookup yields CDR1 MNHEY and CDR2 SMNVEV (reference sequence). The DNA for the CDR3 is TGTGCCAGCAGTCCCAATTCCCCAGCGGGTAGCTCCTACGAGCAGTACTTC. It specifies CASSPNSPAGSSYEQYF.

The CDR3 region has the DNA TGTGCCAGCAGGACTGGACAGGGTAATCAGCCCCAGCATTTT. Its translation: CASRTGQGNQPQHF. This rearrangement joins TRBV6-5 to TRBJ1-5, with 8 bases aligning to TRBD1. V shed 6 bases and J 4 bases; nucleotides not matched to a gene: 5. CDR1 and CDR2 (germline): MNHEY, SVGAGI. The CDR3 loop spans 14 amino acids.

The V gene is TRBV25-1, the J gene TRBJ2-5; 9 bases align to TRBD2. The CDR3 is made up of 16 amino acids. Looked up from germline, CDR1 is MGHDK and CDR2 is SYGVNS. V lost 7 bases, J lost 1 base, and 10 bases stayed unmatched. This chain's CDR3 is CASNPGLATFQETQYF. DNA of the CDR3: TGTGCCAGCAATCCAGGACTAGCGACCTTCCAAGAGACCCAGTACTTC.

The chain combines TRBV7-8 with TRBJ1-5, with a tentative D call TRBD1 (6 bases). The ends were cut back, 0 bases at V and 2 bases at J, with 17 bases in the middle. Germline V gene sequence: CDR1 SGHVS, CDR2 FQNEAQ. The CDR3 covers 18 residues. The CDR3 region has the DNA TGTGCCAGCAGCTTAGCGCTAAGGACAGACCGCGGCAATCAGCCCCAGCATTTT. This sequence encodes CASSLALRTDRGNQPQHF.

This clone was seen a handful of times. The gene calls are TRBV7-9 and TRBJ1-2, with 7 bases aligning to TRBD1. CDR3 size: 14 residues. V lost 2 bases, J lost 5 bases, and 5 bases stayed unmatched. The V gene's germline CDR1 is SEHNR and CDR2 FQNEAQ (reference sequence). The CDR3 sequence is CASSLFRDSYGYTF. The CDR3 nucleotides read TGTGCCAGCAGCTTATTCCGGGACAGTTATGGCTACACCTTC.

V and J are TRBV18 and TRBJ1-2; 8 nucleotides align to TRBD1. The junction had 13 bases not matched to a gene; V was cut back by 5 bases and J by 8 bases. The CDR3 is 15 residues long. Germline V gives CDR1 KGHSH, CDR2 LQKENI. CDR3 nucleotide sequence: TGTGCCAGCTCAACGGAAAACAGGGGGAGAGGCGGCTACACCTTC. Protein: CASSTENRGRGGYTF.

The chain is built from TRBV27 and TRBJ1-5; 9 positions match TRBD1. The V and J ends lost 2 bases and 3 bases, in that order; junction bases with no gene match: 2. CDR3 length: 15 residues. Germline assignment: CDR1 MNHEY and CDR2 SMNVEV (reference sequence). CDR3 residues: CASSLDRGINQPQHF. Written as DNA, the CDR3 is TGTGCCAGCAGTTTAGACAGGGGGATCAATCAGCCCCAGCATTTT.

The chain employs TRBV5-1 and TRBJ2-1; no clear D. The CDR3 is made up of 13 amino acids. Germline V gene sequence: CDR1 SGHRS, CDR2 YFSETQ. The V and J ends lost 4 bases and 9 bases respectively, with 14 bases between them. The CDR3 nucleotides are TGCGCCAGCAGCCCAGCTGGTAGAGGTGAGCAGTTCTTC. It codes for CASSPAGRGEQFF.

The chain links TRBV2 to TRBJ1-1; 7 nucleotides match TRBD1. This CDR3 is 13 amino acids long. The germline gives CDR1 SNHLY, CDR2 FYNNEI. Trimming cost V 5 bases and J 7 bases; bases outside gene matches: 7. As DNA, the CDR3 is TGTGCCAGCAGTAATGACAGGGCGGGTGAAGCTTTCTTT. Its protein product is CASSNDRAGEAFF.

On this clone: The junction shows a germline mismatch at one end, possibly a read error. This chain joins TRBV12-3 or TRBV12-4 and TRBJ1-5; 9 bases map to TRBD1. CDR3 size: 13 residues. CDR3 coding DNA: TGTGCCAGCAGTTTAGGGGGTAGGGACAGGGTATATTTT. Its protein is CASSLGGRDRVYF.

In this sample, this clone turned up a few times. The V call is TRBV4-2, the J call TRBJ1-1; D is ambiguous. The germline gives CDR1 LGHNA, CDR2 YNFKEQ. V lost 4 bases to trimming and J lost 0 bases, with 6 bases between them. The CDR3 is 13 residues long. For the CDR3, the DNA is TGTGCCAGCAGCCGGGAGTTGAACACTGAAGCTTTCTTT. As protein: CASSRELNTEAFF.

The CDR3 here is CASSGTSGSYNEQFF. The CDR3 nucleotides are TGTGCCAGCAGCGGAACTAGCGGATCCTACAATGAGCAGTTCTTC. The J gene is TRBJ2-1, the V gene TRBV9; 8 bases align to TRBD2. Trimming removed 3 bases from V and 1 base from J; junction bases left unmatched: 3. The CDR3 sequence is 15 residues long. Germline V CDR1 and CDR2: SGDLS, YYNGEE.

The chain joins TRBV4-3 to TRBJ2-7; D perhaps matches TRBD2 (6 bases). Germline CDR1 and CDR2: LGHNA and YSLEER. The CDR3 length is 15 residues. V dropped 2 bases and J dropped 4 bases, with 15 bases sitting between them. CDR3: CASSQRPGVSYEQYF. DNA of the CDR3: TGCGCCAGCAGCCAAAGACCGGGAGTATCATACGAGCAGTACTTC.

This CDR3 reads CASSLRTGRVTEAFF. CDR3 coding DNA: TGCGCCAGCAGCCTGAGGACAGGGCGGGTCACTGAAGCTTTCTTT. J is TRBJ1-1 and V is TRBV5-1; 8 nucleotides agree with TRBD1. Germline CDR1 SGHRS, CDR2 YFSETQ. The junction had 9 bases not matched to a gene; V was cut back by 4 bases and J by 4 bases. The CDR3 totals 15 residues.

The chain is built from TRBV18 and TRBJ1-5; TRBD1 is a possible D gene (6 bases). V was trimmed by 2 bases and J by 7 bases, leaving 9 bases between them. The CDR3 extends over 13 amino acids. Germline CDR1 reads KGHSH; CDR2 reads LQKENI. The CDR3: CASSPGQGQPQHF. DNA of the CDR3: TGTGCCAGCTCACCAGGCCAGGGGCAGCCCCAGCATTTT.